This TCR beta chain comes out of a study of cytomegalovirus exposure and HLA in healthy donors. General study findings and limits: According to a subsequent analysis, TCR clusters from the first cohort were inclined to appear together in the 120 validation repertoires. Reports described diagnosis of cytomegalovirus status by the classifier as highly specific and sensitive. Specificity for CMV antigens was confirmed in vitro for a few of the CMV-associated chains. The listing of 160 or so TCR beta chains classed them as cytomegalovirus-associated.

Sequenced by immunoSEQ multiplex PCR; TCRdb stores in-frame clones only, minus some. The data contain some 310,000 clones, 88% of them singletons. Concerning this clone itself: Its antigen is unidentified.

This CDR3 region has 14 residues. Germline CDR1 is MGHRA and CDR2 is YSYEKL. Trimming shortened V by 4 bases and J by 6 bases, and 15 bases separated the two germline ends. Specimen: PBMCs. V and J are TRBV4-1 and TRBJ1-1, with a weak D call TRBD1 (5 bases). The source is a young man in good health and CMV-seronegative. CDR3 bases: TGCGCCAGCAGCCGAGGCCAGGGAATGGCTGAAGCTTTCTTT. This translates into CASSRGQGMAEAFF.